The 2 T cell receptor beta chains below come from one sample, sequenced in a study of T cells in localized non-small cell lung cancer. TCRdb's table, derived via immunoSEQ multiplex PCR, lists solely in-frame clones and lacks some. The sample has tens of thousands of clones; 79% are singletons. The input for sequencing was PBMCs, taken before any cancer treatment. The receptors shown here come from a woman between 35 and 75 years old with stage II squamous cell lung carcinoma.

This clone showed up just once. This chain links TRBV13 with TRBJ2-3; 8 nucleotides align to TRBD2. This CDR3 region has 16 residues. Germline assignment: CDR1 PRHDT and CDR2 FYEKMQ (reference sequence). V was pared by 0 bases and J by 2 bases, with 4 bases of the junction left unmatched. The CDR3: CASSLGPGGTTDTQYF. CDR3 DNA: TGTGCCAGCAGCTTAGGCCCGGGGGGGACCACAGATACGCAGTATTTT.

This clone was observed a single time. The chain employs TRBV25-1 and TRBJ2-4; maybe TRBD2 (6 bases). There are 14 residues in the CDR3. Germline assignment: CDR1 MGHDK and CDR2 SYGVNS. Trimming stripped 4 bases from V and 2 bases from J, with 9 bases between. The CDR3 spells CASSGGGTKNIQYF. Written as DNA, the CDR3 is TGTGCCAGCAGTGGCGGCGGGACCAAAAACATTCAGTACTTC.